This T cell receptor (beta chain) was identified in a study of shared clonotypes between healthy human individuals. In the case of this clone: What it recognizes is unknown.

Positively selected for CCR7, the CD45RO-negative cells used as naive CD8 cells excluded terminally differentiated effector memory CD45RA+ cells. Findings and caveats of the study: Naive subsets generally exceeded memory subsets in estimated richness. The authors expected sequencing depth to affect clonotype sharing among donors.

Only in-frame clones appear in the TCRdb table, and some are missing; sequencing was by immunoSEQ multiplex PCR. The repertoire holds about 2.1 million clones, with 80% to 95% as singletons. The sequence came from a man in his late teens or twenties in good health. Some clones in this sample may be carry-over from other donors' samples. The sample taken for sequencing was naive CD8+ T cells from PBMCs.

The CDR3 here is CASSVYTRANVLTF. Written as DNA, the CDR3 is TGTGCCAGCAGTGTTTACACCAGGGCCAACGTCCTGACTTTC. V is TRBV6-1 and J is TRBJ2-6, with no clear D. The germline V and J ends were trimmed by 4 bases and 5 bases, with 9 bases remaining between them. CDR1 and CDR2 from the germline V gene are MNHNS and SASEGT. This CDR3 spans 14 amino acids.